This entry lists 25 T cell receptor beta chains sequenced from one sample in a study of blood T cells in healthy people across ages. Sample-barcoded 5' priming and a J-beta primer mix drove a second PCR of about 6 to 12 cycles. TCRdb independently ran MiXCR on the 5' RACE reads; one entry per CDR3 protein. The sample holds about 1.5 million distinct CDR3 sequences; roughly two fifths are singletons and the top ten take approximately 4.1%. Sequenced input: blood. Receptors were obtained from a woman aged 18-30 years in good health.

The chain employs TRBV4-1 and TRBJ1-1, with D maybe TRBD1 (5 bases). Germline lookup yields CDR1 MGHRA and CDR2 YSYEKL. V was cut by 3 bases and J by 3 bases, with 17 bases left in between. The CDR3 consists of 16 residues. CDR3 sequence: CASSHPRGVGDTEAFF. CDR3 bases: TGCGCCAGCAGCCATCCGAGGGGAGTTGGGGACACTGAAGCTTTCTTT.

This clonotype has a handful of counts. The rearrangement uses TRBV24-1 and TRBJ2-5, with D uncertain. The CDR3 has 15 residues. The germline gives CDR1 KGHDR, CDR2 SFDVKD. Trimming removed 3 bases at V and 5 bases at J, with 15 bases between. Here the CDR3 reads CATSDATTLRETQYF. The DNA for the CDR3 is TGTGCCACCAGTGATGCTACGACCCTCCGGGAGACCCAGTACTTC.

As for this clonotype: This may be a read error: a much more frequent sequence differs by one nucleotide. This chain uses TRBV6-9 with TRBJ2-5; TRBD2 agrees at 7 bases. The end of the DNA is better explained by TRBJ2-7, so the J call may be wrong. Per germline, CDR1 MNHGY and CDR2 SVAAGI. This CDR3 spans 13 amino acids. CDR3 region: CAIAGTKTYEQYF. CDR3 coding DNA: TGTGCCATCGCCGGGACTAAGACCTACGAGCAGTACTTC.

This clonotype has more than one count but fewer than ten. The chain employs TRBV6-2 or TRBV6-3 and TRBJ2-1; the D gene is possibly TRBD2 (6 bases). This CDR3 is 13 amino acids long. Germline V gene lookup returns CDR1 MNHEY and CDR2 SVGEGT. V gave up 4 bases and J gave up 9 bases, with 13 bases separating them. The CDR3 DNA is TGTGCCAGCAGTTTTCGCGGAGGGAGTGAGCAGTTCTTC. It specifies CASSFRGGSEQFF.

V is TRBV7-6 and J is TRBJ2-1, with D unclear. The CDR3 extends over 12 amino acids. V was clipped by 5 bases and J by 8 bases, with 10 bases between them. Germline values: CDR1 SGHVS, CDR2 FNYEAQ. CDR3 in DNA: TGTGCCAGCAGCAAATGGAGCGATGAGCAGTTCTTC. Protein product: CASSKWSDEQFF.

The chain couples TRBV6-5 to TRBJ2-2; the match to TRBD1 covers 9 bases. The germline gives CDR1 MNHEY, CDR2 SVGAGI. J lost 6 bases, V lost 3 bases, and 8 bases had no gene match. The CDR3 is 16 residues long. The CDR3 loop is CASSYGVQGAPGELFF. CDR3 bases: TGTGCCAGCAGTTATGGTGTACAGGGGGCTCCCGGGGAGCTGTTTTTT.

This sequence joins TRBV6-5 and TRBJ2-5; 7 bases are shared with TRBD2. The CDR3 has 13 amino acids. The trim removed 6 bases at V and 7 bases at J, leaving 8 bases unmatched. Germline CDR1 and CDR2: MNHEY and SVGAGI. CDR3 loop: CASSISGVRTQYF. The CDR3 nucleotides are TGTGCCAGCAGCATAAGCGGGGTCAGGACCCAGTACTTC.

As to this clonotype: The junction shows a germline mismatch at one end, possibly a read error. The chain employs TRBV27 and TRBJ2-1; TRBD2 agrees at 13 bases. This CDR3 is 15 amino acids long. Germline V CDR1 and CDR2: MNHEY, SMNVEV (reference sequence). The CDR3 sequence is CTSSLRTSGSDEQFF. DNA for the CDR3: TGTACCAGCAGTTTAAGGACTAGCGGGAGCGATGAGCAGTTCTTC.

J is TRBJ2-7 and V is TRBV5-1; 8 positions match TRBD1. This CDR3 region has 17 residues. Germline loops: CDR1 SGHRS, CDR2 YFSETQ. V lost 1 base to trimming and J lost 7 bases; unmatched junction nucleotides: 16. The CDR3 DNA reads as TGCGCCAGCAGCTTGAGGGCATGGACAGGGAATAGCGCTGAGCAGTACTTC. Encoded protein: CASSLRAWTGNSAEQYF.

The V and J genes are TRBV5-1 and TRBJ1-6; 9 nucleotides agree with TRBD1. In germline, CDR1 is SGHRS, CDR2 YFSETQ. Unmatched junction bases numbered 12, after V lost 5 bases and J lost 9 bases. This CDR3 region has 16 residues. CDR3: CASRKMAGQGFSPLHF. As DNA, the CDR3 is TGCGCCAGCAGAAAGATGGCTGGACAGGGGTTTTCACCCCTCCACTTT.

This clonotype was seen just once. The rearrangement uses TRBV6-2 or TRBV6-3 and TRBJ2-3; D is perhaps TRBD1 or TRBD2 (6 bases each). Germline V gene sequence: CDR1 MNHEY, CDR2 SVGEGT. Trimming left V 5 bases short and J 5 bases short, with 14 bases between. The CDR3 contains 14 residues. CDR3 in amino acids: CASSPWGAGDTQYF. The CDR3 DNA reads TGTGCCAGCAGTCCGTGGGGGGCCGGAGATACGCAGTATTTT.

In this sample, this clonotype turned up many times. The chain joins TRBV6-6 to TRBJ2-1; 10 bases are a match to TRBD2. J was trimmed by 4 bases and V by 5 bases; bases with no gene match: 2. Germline V gene lookup returns CDR1 MNHNY and CDR2 SVGAGI (reference sequence). The CDR3 is made up of 14 amino acids. The DNA of the CDR3 is TGTGCCAGCAGTCCTAGCGGGGGTTACAATGAGCAGTTCTTC. This translates into CASSPSGGYNEQFF.

The chain employs TRBV2 and TRBJ1-2, with D perhaps TRBD1 (6 bases). CDR1 and CDR2 (germline): SNHLY, FYNNEI. The CDR3 is 12 residues long. V lost 1 base, J lost 12 bases, and 12 bases lay in between. Written as DNA, the CDR3 is TGTGCCAGCAGTGAAGGGATGGGGGGCCACACCTTC. Its translation: CASSEGMGGHTF.

As to this clonotype: The junction differs from germline at one of its ends, possibly a read error. CDR3 DNA: TGCAGCGTGGACAGGGGGAACGCTGAAGCTTTCTTT. Protein product: CSVDRGNAEAFF. The rearrangement joins TRBV29-1 to TRBJ1-1; TRBD1 matches at 10 bases. CDR3 length equals 12 residues. The germline gives CDR1 SQVTM, CDR2 ANQGSEA.

This clonotype turned up a few times. The chain employs TRBV24-1 and TRBJ2-1, with TRBD1 identical over 9 bases. Germline values: CDR1 KGHDR, CDR2 SFDVKD. J lost 1 base, V lost 3 bases, and 3 bases had no gene match. The CDR3 is 16 residues long. Here the CDR3 DNA reads TGTGCCACCAGTGATCCGGACAGGGGTTCCTACAATGAGCAGTTCTTC. It translates to CATSDPDRGSYNEQFF.

V and J are TRBV9 and TRBJ2-1; D unresolved. Per the germline V gene, CDR1 is SGDLS and CDR2 is YYNGEE. The CDR3 extends over 14 amino acids. V gave up 7 bases and J gave up 4 bases, with 15 bases separating them. The CDR3, as DNA: TGTGCCAGCCGCCCGGTGAGCCTTTACAATGAGCAGTTCTTC. Translated: CASRPVSLYNEQFF.

This clonotype appeared a few times. DNA of the CDR3: TGCGCCAGCAGCTTGTCCGGGACTAGCGGGGGTGATGAGCAGTTCTTC. Translated, it gives CASSLSGTSGGDEQFF. The rearrangement links TRBV5-1 to TRBJ2-1; 14 bases agree with TRBD2. Germline CDR1 is SGHRS and CDR2 is YFSETQ. This CDR3 is 16 amino acids long. V dropped 1 base and J dropped 8; count of bases not matched to a gene: 5.

The chain couples TRBV7-2 to TRBJ1-2; no definite D call. Germline assignment: CDR1 SGHTA and CDR2 FQGNSA. Deletions cut 5 bases from V and 4 bases from J, with 11 bases between. This CDR3 is 13 amino acids long. CDR3 protein: CASSQQMLYGYTF. As DNA, the CDR3 is TGTGCCAGCAGCCAACAGATGCTCTATGGCTACACCTTC.

The V call is TRBV19, the J call TRBJ1-2; D perhaps matches TRBD1 (5 bases). From germline, CDR1 is LNHDA and CDR2 SQIVND (reference sequence). V lost 6 bases, J lost 7 bases, and 15 bases lay in between. This CDR3 has 13 amino acids. The CDR3 nucleotides read TGTGCCAGTAGGAGGTCCGACAGTTCTGGCTACACCTTC. The encoded protein is CASRRSDSSGYTF.

The gene calls are TRBV10-3 and TRBJ2-5, with 8 bases aligning to TRBD1. The length of the CDR3 is 15 residues. Germline assignment: CDR1 ENHRY and CDR2 SYGVKD. Trimming cost V 6 bases and J 1 base; bases outside gene matches: 7. The CDR3 here is CAISPRQGTQETQYF. As DNA, the CDR3 is TGTGCCATCAGCCCCAGACAGGGGACCCAAGAGACCCAGTACTTC.

The chain is built from TRBV4-1 and TRBJ2-1; 9 bases line up with TRBD1. The CDR3 is 16 residues long. Trimming at V came to 0 bases and at J to 4 bases, leaving 4 bases not matched to a gene. CDR1 is MGHRA and CDR2 is YSYEKL in the germline V gene. The CDR3 loop reads CASSQDPGTGYNEQFF. In DNA, the CDR3 is TGCGCCAGCAGCCAAGATCCCGGGACAGGGTACAATGAGCAGTTCTTC.

The rearrangement links TRBV20-1 to TRBJ2-1, with D possibly TRBD1 on 5 matching bases. This CDR3 is built from 12 residues. Germline V gives CDR1 DFQATT, CDR2 SNEGSKA (reference sequence). V lost 7 bases and J 13 bases, leaving 20 bases between the germline ends. The CDR3 bases are TGCAGTGTTCGGCAGGGAAGAGAGACCCAGTTCTTC. The encoded protein is CSVRQGRETQFF.

This chain uses TRBV20-1 with TRBJ2-3; D is possibly TRBD2 (5 bases). Germline V gives CDR1 DFQATT, CDR2 SNEGSKA (reference sequence). The CDR3 is 14 amino acids. Trimming left V 3 bases short and J 3 bases short, with 13 bases between. Here the CDR3 DNA reads TGCAGTGCTAGTATCGGGGATGGGACAGATACGCAGTATTTT. Protein sequence: CSASIGDGTDTQYF.

This chain uses TRBV7-6 with TRBJ1-1; D unresolved. Trimming removed 5 bases at V and 6 bases at J, with 13 bases between. Germline lookup yields CDR1 SGHVS and CDR2 FNYEAQ. This CDR3 is built from 13 residues. CDR3 nucleotides: TGTGCCAGCAGCCCCGTCGGGGAAGCTGAAGCTTTCTTT. Protein sequence: CASSPVGEAEAFF.

This clonotype was detected ten times or more. The chain uses TRBV25-1 and TRBJ1-2; D call uncertain. From germline, CDR1 is MGHDK and CDR2 SYGVNS. The V end lost 1 base, the J end lost 0 bases, and 9 bases lay between the germline ends. The CDR3 covers 15 residues. CDR3 DNA: TGTGCCAGCAGTGAATGGGAGGGATCTAACTATGGCTACACCTTC. This translates into CASSEWEGSNYGYTF.